This T cell receptor (beta chain) is drawn from a study of metastatic and nonmetastatic thyroid tumors. For the study at large: Thyroid patients, malignant and benign, had repertoires compared across blood and tumor or nodule tissue.

No patient received treatment before thyroid surgery. TCRdb re-called clones from the PCR reads using MiXCR. The sample has about 20,000 clones; 25% to 30% are singletons. This CDR3 has 14 residues. J was trimmed by 3 bases and V by 4 bases; bases with no gene match: 4. Per germline, CDR1 MNHEY and CDR2 SMNVEV (reference sequence). This clonotype was obtained from a female donor with papillary thyroid cancer or a benign thyroid nodule (not recorded which). Some clones in this sample may be carry-over from other donors' samples. Sequencing input: tumor tissue. The chain joins TRBV27 to TRBJ2-7; 9 nucleotides line up with TRBD2. CDR3 region: CASSSSGVDYEQYF. The CDR3 nucleotides read TGTGCCAGCAGTTCTAGCGGGGTTGACTACGAGCAGTACTTC.